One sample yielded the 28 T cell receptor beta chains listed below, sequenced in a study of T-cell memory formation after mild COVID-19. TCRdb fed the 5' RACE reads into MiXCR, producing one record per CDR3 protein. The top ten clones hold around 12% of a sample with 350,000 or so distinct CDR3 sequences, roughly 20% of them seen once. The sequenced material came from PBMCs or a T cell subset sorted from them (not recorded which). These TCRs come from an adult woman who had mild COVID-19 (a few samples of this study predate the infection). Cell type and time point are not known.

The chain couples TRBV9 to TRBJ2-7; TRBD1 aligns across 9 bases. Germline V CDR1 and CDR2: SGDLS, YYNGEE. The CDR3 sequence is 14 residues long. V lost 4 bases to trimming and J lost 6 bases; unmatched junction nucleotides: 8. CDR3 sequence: CASSSGTGPSEQYF. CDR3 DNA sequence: TGTGCCAGCAGCTCCGGGACAGGGCCCTCCGAGCAGTACTTC. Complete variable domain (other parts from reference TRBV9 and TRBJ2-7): DSGVTQTPKHLITATGQRVTLRCSPRSGDLSVYWYQQSLDQGLQFLIQYYNGEERAKGNILERFSAQQFPDLHSELNLSSLELGDSALYFCASSSGTGPSEQYFGPGTRLTVT.

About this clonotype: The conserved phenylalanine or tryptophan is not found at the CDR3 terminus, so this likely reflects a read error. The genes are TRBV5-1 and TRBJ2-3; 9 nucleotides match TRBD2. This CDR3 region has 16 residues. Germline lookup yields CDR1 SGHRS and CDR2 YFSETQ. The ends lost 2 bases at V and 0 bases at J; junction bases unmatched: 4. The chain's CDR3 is CASSFTTSGSTDTQYC. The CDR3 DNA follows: TGCGCCAGCAGCTTCACGACTAGCGGTAGCACAGATACGCAGTATTGT.

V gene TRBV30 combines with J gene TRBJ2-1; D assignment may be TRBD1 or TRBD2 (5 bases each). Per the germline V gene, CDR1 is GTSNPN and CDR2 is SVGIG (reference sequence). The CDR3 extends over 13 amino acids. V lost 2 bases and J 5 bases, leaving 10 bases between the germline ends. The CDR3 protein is CAWSRDQDNEQFF. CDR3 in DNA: TGTGCCTGGAGTCGGGACCAGGACAATGAGCAGTTCTTC.

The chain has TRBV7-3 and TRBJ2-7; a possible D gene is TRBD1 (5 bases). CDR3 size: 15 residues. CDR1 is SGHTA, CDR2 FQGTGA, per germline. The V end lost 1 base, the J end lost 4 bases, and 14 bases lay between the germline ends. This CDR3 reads CASSLRQGGEYEQYF. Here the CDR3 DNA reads TGTGCCAGCAGCTTAAGGCAGGGTGGAGAATACGAGCAGTACTTC.

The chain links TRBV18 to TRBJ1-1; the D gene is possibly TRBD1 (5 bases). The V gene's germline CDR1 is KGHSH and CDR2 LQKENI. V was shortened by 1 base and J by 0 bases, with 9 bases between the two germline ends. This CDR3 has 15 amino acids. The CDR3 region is CASSPRIGVNTEAFF. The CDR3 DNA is TGTGCCAGCTCACCACGTATAGGGGTGAACACTGAAGCTTTCTTT. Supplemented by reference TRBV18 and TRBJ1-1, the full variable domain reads NAGVMQNPRHLVRRRGQEARLRCSPMKGHSHVYWYRQLPEEGLKFMVYLQKENIIDESGMPKERFSAEFPKEGPSILRIQQVVRGDSAAYFCASSPRIGVNTEAFFGQGTRLTVV.

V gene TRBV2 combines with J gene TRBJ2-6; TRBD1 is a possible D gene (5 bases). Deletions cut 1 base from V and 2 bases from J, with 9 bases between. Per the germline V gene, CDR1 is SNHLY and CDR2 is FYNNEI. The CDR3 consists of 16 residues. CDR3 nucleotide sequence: TGTGCCAGCAGTGAAGGGGGCAGTGCTGGGGCCAACGTCCTGACTTTC. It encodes CASSEGGSAGANVLTF.

CDR3 coding DNA: TGCGCCAGCAGCCAAGAAGTAGCGAGGATGGGGGGCGAGCAGTACTTC. Translating it yields CASSQEVARMGGEQYF. The chain has TRBV4-3 and TRBJ2-7; D might be TRBD2 (6 bases). Trimming removed 0 bases at V and 6 bases at J, with 18 bases between. From germline, CDR1 is LGHNA and CDR2 YSLEER. The CDR3 consists of 16 residues.

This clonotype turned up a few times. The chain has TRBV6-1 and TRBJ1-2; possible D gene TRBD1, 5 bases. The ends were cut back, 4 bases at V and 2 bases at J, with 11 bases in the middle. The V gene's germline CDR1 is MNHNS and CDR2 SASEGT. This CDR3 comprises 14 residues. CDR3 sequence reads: CASSGEQANYGYTF. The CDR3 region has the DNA TGTGCCAGCAGTGGGGAACAGGCCAACTATGGCTACACCTTC.

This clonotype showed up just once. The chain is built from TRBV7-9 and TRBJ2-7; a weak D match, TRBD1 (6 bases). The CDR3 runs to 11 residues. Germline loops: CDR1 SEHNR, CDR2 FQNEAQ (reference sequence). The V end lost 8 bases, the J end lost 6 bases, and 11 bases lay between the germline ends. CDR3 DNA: TGTGCCAGCGTCACAGGGACCGAGCAGTACTTC. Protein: CASVTGTEQYF.

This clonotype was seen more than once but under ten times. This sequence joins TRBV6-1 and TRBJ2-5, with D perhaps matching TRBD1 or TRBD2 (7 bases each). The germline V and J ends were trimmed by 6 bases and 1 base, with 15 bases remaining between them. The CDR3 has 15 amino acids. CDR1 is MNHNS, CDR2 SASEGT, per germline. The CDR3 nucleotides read TGTGCCAGCAGGAGGGGAGGGGGCCCCCAAGAGACCCAGTACTTC. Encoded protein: CASRRGGGPQETQYF.

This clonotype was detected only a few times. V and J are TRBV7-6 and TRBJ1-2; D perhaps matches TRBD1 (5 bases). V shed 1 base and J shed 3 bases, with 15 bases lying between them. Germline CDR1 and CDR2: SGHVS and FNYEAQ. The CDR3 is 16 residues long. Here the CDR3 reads CASSLGPPEGHYGYTF. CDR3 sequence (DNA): TGTGCCAGCAGCTTAGGCCCACCGGAGGGGCACTATGGCTACACCTTC.

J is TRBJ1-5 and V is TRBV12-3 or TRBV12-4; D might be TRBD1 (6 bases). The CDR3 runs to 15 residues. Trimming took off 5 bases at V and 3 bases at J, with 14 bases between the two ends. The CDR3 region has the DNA TGTGCCAGCAGTCGCAGGGGTGAGGACAATCAGCCCCAGCATTTT. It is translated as CASSRRGEDNQPQHF.

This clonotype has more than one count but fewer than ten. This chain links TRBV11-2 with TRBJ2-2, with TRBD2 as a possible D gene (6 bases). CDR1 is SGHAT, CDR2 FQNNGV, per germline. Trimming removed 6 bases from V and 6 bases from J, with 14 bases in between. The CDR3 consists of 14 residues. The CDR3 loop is CASRAGSVPGELFF. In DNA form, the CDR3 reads TGTGCCAGCAGGGCGGGAAGTGTTCCCGGGGAGCTGTTTTTT. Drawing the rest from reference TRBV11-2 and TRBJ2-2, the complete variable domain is EAGVAQSPRYKIIEKRQSVAFWCNPISGHATLYWYQQILGQGPKLLIQFQNNGVVDDSQLPKDRFSAERLKGVDSTLKIQPAKLEDSAVYLCASRAGSVPGELFFGEGSRLTVL.

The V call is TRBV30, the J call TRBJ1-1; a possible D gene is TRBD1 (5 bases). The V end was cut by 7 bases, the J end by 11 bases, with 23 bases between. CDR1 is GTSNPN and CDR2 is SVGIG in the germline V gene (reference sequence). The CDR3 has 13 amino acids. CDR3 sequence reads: CASHRGGGFSAFF. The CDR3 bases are TGTGCCTCTCACCGGGGCGGCGGCTTTTCGGCTTTCTTT.

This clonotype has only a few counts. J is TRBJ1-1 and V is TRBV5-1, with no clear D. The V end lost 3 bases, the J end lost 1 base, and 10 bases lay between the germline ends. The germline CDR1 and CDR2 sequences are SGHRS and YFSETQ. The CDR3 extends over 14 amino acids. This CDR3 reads CASSSTASNTEAFF. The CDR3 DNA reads TGCGCCAGCAGCTCGACCGCCTCGAACACTGAAGCTTTCTTT.

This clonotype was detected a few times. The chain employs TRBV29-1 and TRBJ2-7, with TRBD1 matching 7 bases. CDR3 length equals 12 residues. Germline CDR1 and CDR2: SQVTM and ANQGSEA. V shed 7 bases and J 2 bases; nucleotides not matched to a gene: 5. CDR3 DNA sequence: TGCAGCGCTTGGACAGGAACCTACGAGCAGTACTTC. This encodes CSAWTGTYEQYF.

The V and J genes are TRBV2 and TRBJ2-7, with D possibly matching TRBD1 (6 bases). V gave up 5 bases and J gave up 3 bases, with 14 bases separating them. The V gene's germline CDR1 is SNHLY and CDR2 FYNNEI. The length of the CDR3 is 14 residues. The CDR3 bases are TGTGCCAGCAGTAAAGATACAGGGAGCTACGAGCAGTACTTC. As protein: CASSKDTGSYEQYF.

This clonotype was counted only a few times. The CDR3 here is CASSYLQGGNEQFF. In DNA, the CDR3 is TGTGCCAGCAGTTACCTCCAGGGCGGCAATGAGCAGTTCTTC. The chain joins TRBV6-5 to TRBJ2-1; tentatively, D is TRBD1 (5 bases). Germline-derived CDR1 and CDR2 are MNHEY and SVGAGI. Trimming took 2 bases from V and 6 from J, leaving 11 bases between them. The CDR3 sequence is 14 residues long.

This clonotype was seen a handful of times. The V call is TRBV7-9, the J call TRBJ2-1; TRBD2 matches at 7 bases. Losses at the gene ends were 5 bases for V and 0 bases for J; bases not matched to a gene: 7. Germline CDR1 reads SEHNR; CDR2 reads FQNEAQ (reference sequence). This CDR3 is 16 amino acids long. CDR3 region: CASSTTSAGSYNEQFF. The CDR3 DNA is TGTGCCAGCAGCACCACTAGCGCCGGCTCCTACAATGAGCAGTTCTTC. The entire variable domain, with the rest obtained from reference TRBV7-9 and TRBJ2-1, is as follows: DTGVSQNPRHKITKRGQNVTFRCDPISEHNRLYWYRQTLGQGPEFLTYFQNEAQLEKSRLLSDRFSAERPKGSFSTLEIQRTEQGDSAMYLCASSTTSAGSYNEQFFGPGTRLTVL.

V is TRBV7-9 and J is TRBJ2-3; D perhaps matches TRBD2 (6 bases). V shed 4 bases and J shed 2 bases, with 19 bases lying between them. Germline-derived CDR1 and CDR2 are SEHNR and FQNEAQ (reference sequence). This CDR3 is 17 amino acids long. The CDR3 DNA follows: TGTGCCAGCAGCTCGAAGGGGAGGACATTATACACAGATACGCAGTATTTT. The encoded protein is CASSSKGRTLYTDTQYF.

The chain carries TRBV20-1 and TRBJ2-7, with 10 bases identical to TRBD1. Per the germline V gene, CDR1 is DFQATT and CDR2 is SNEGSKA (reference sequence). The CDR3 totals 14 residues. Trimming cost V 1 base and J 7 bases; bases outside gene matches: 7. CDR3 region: CSARALGQGDEQYF. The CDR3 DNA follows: TGCAGTGCTAGAGCCCTTGGACAGGGGGATGAGCAGTACTTC.

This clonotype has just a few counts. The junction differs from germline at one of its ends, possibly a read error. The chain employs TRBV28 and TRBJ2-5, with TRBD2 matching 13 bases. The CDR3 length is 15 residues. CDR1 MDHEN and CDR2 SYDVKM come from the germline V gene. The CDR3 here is CASSQTSGRRETLYF. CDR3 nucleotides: TGTGCCAGCAGTCAGACTAGCGGGAGGAGAGAGACCCTGTACTTC.

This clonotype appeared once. CDR3 amino acids: CASKGYGGAYNEQFF. CDR3 DNA: TGTGCCAGCAAGGGGTATGGCGGAGCATACAATGAGCAGTTCTTC. This rearrangement joins TRBV27 to TRBJ2-1, with D possibly matching TRBD1 (5 bases). V lost 7 bases, J lost 4 bases, and 17 bases lay in between. The germline CDR1 and CDR2 sequences are MNHEY and SMNVEV (reference sequence). The CDR3 is 15 amino acids.

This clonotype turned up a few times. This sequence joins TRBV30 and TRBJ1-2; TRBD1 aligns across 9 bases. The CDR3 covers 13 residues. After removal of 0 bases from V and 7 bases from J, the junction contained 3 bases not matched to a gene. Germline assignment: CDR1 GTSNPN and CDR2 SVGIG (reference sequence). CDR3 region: CAWSVTGGPGYTF. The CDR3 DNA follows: TGTGCCTGGAGTGTAACAGGGGGCCCTGGCTACACCTTC.

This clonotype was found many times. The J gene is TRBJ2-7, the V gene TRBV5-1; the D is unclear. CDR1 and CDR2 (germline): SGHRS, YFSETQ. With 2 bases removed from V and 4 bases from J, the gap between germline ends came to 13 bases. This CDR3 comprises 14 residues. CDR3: CASSFSEPPYEQYF. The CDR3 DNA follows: TGCGCCAGCAGCTTCAGCGAGCCCCCTTACGAGCAGTACTTC.

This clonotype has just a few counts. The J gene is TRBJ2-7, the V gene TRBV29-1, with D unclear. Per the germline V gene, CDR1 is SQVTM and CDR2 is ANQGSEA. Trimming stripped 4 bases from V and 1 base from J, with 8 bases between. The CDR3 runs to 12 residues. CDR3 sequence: CSVGQSSYEQYF. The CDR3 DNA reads TGCAGCGTTGGTCAGTCTTCCTACGAGCAGTACTTC.

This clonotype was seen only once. This CDR3 reads CASSSGSAGELFF. The CDR3 bases are TGTGCCAGCAGTTCTGGCTCGGCCGGGGAGCTGTTTTTT. The rearrangement links TRBV12-3 or TRBV12-4 to TRBJ2-2; unclear D gene. This CDR3 is built from 13 residues. Deletions cut 4 bases from V and 6 bases from J, with 9 bases between.

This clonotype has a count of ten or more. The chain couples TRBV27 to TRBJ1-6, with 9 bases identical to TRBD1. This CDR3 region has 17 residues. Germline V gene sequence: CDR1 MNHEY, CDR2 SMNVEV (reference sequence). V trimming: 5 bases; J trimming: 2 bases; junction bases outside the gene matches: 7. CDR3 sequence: CASSPGQGFAYNSPLHF. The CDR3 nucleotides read TGTGCCAGCAGTCCGGGACAGGGTTTTGCCTATAATTCACCCCTCCACTTT.